This T cell receptor (beta chain) was sequenced in a study of cytomegalovirus exposure and HLA in healthy donors. This table comes from immunoSEQ multiplex PCR, and its TCRdb copy is limited to in-frame clones, with some not included. The sample has 130,000 or so clones, roughly 89% seen once; the top ten hold approximately 3.5%. As regards this clone: Its antigen remains unidentified.

This CDR3 contains 15 residues. V shed 4 bases and J 2 bases; nucleotides not matched to a gene: 6. Germline V CDR1 and CDR2: SGHDT, YYEEEE. Study conclusions and caveats: Across donors, most TCRs were seen rarely, yet some public ones were widespread. Among TCR beta chains, those listed as cytomegalovirus-associated numbered more than 150.

The source material was PBMCs. This receptor was identified in a man under 40 in good health and CMV-seronegative. The chain couples TRBV5-6 to TRBJ1-2, with 9 bases lining up with TRBD1. CDR3 in amino acids: CASSLRQGGNYGYTF. The CDR3 DNA follows: TGTGCCAGCAGCCTGAGACAGGGGGGGAACTATGGCTACACCTTC.